The 20 T cell receptor beta chains below come from one sample, sequenced in a study of T cells in Graves' hyperthyroidism and ophthalmopathy. TCR beta CDR3 regions were amplified from RNA. Initially, a first-round RT-PCR of the TCR CDR3 employed the HTBI primer set. MiXCR was run by TCRdb on the multiplex PCR reads, yielding one entry per CDR3 protein. The data hold around 300,000 distinct CDR3 sequences, with 12% to 15% observed a single time. Material: blood. Receptor source: a woman in her 40s with Graves' hyperthyroidism.

This clonotype was found many times. The chain links TRBV5-1 to TRBJ1-1; possible D gene TRBD1, 5 bases. The V and J ends lost 7 bases and 0 bases respectively, with 13 bases between them. The CDR3 sequence is 14 residues long. Per the germline V gene, CDR1 is SGHRS and CDR2 is YFSETQ. Written as DNA, the CDR3 is TGCGCCAGCGGGGAGGGGTCTATGAACACTGAAGCTTTCTTT. Protein product: CASGEGSMNTEAFF.

This clonotype was seen more than once but under ten times. This chain uses TRBV14 with TRBJ2-2; the D gene is possibly TRBD1 (6 bases). The V end was cut by 4 bases, the J end by 1 base, with 13 bases between. The CDR3 contains 16 residues. Germline values: CDR1 SGHDN, CDR2 FVKESK. CDR3 in amino acids: CASSLLQGRNTGELFF. DNA for the CDR3: TGTGCCAGCAGCCTCCTACAGGGCCGGAACACCGGGGAGCTGTTTTTT.

The J gene is TRBJ2-7, the V gene TRBV28; maybe TRBD2 (5 bases). In germline, CDR1 is MDHEN, CDR2 SYDVKM. V shed 3 bases and J shed 0 bases, with 12 bases lying between them. The CDR3 covers 15 residues. CDR3: CASSLSGRTSYEQYF. In nucleotides, the CDR3 is TGTGCCAGCAGTTTGAGTGGGAGAACCTCCTACGAGCAGTACTTC.

There are many counts of this clonotype. V and J are TRBV7-9 and TRBJ1-6; D ambiguous. Germline V gene sequence: CDR1 SEHNR, CDR2 FQNEAQ (reference sequence). This CDR3 spans 16 amino acids. Between the trimmed V and J ends, which lost 5 bases and 9 bases, there was a span of 20 bases. CDR3 protein: CASSPTRHGLISPLHF. As DNA, the CDR3 is TGTGCCAGCAGCCCTACTAGACACGGATTAATTTCACCCCTCCACTTT. The full variable domain, in which reference TRBV7-9 and TRBJ1-6 provide the parts outside the CDR3, is DTGVSQNPRHKITKRGQNVTFRCDPISEHNRLYWYRQTLGQGPEFLTYFQNEAQLEKSRLLSDRFSAERPKGSFSTLEIQRTEQGDSAMYLCASSPTRHGLISPLHFGNGTRLTVT.

This clonotype was counted at least ten times. The chain carries TRBV12-3 or TRBV12-4 and TRBJ1-4; D is uncertain. Between the trimmed V and J ends, which lost 3 bases and 3 bases, there was a span of 5 bases. The CDR3 sequence is 13 residues long. CDR3 bases: TGTGCCAGCAGTTTCTCAGCTAATGAAAAACTGTTTTTT. Translation: CASSFSANEKLFF.

This clonotype showed up many times. J is TRBJ1-2 and V is TRBV7-3; D perhaps matches TRBD1 (5 bases). The CDR3 spans 14 residues. Per germline, CDR1 SGHTA and CDR2 FQGTGA. V lost 8 bases, J lost 4 bases, and 17 bases lay in between. DNA of the CDR3: TGTGCCAGCGCTCCTGGGGCAGATACCTATGGCTACACCTTC. Translating gives CASAPGADTYGYTF.

This clonotype was detected many times. The chain links TRBV6-2 or TRBV6-3 to TRBJ2-5, with D unclear. Germline V gives CDR1 MNHEY, CDR2 SVGEGT. The CDR3 loop spans 14 amino acids. V was shortened by 3 bases and J by 5 bases, with 13 bases between the two germline ends. CDR3 bases: TGTGCCAGCAGTTATTACCAAGCGTCGGAGACCCAGTACTTC. Translation gives CASSYYQASETQYF.

The chain links TRBV19 to TRBJ2-1; 10 bases align to TRBD2. The J call may be wrong; the DNA end is better matched by TRBJ2-7. Per the germline V gene, CDR1 is LNHDA and CDR2 is SQIVND (reference sequence). This CDR3 region has 16 residues. CDR3 sequence reads: CASSIEEREGYNEQYF. CDR3 DNA: TGTGCCAGTAGTATAGAAGAGCGGGAGGGCTACAATGAGCAGTACTTC.

This clonotype appeared a few times. J is TRBJ2-7 and V is TRBV14; a weak D match, TRBD1 (5 bases). The V and J ends lost 0 bases and 5 bases respectively, with 14 bases between them. Germline CDR1 is SGHDN and CDR2 is FVKESK. The CDR3 runs 15 residues. CDR3 residues: CASSQDHRRHHEQYF. The DNA of the CDR3 is TGTGCCAGCAGCCAAGATCACAGGAGACACCACGAGCAGTACTTC.

Of note for this clonotype: The CDR3 does not end in the conserved phenylalanine or tryptophan, so this is likely a read error. The V call is TRBV28, the J call TRBJ2-3, with a tentative D call TRBD2 (5 bases). The germline V gene encodes CDR1 MDHEN and CDR2 SYDVKM. CDR3 length: 14 residues. This CDR3 reads CDSRGRFSTDTQYL. The CDR3, as DNA: TGTGACAGCAGAGGGCGTTTCAGCACAGATACGCAGTATCTT.

This clonotype was counted at least ten times. The chain employs TRBV10-3 and TRBJ1-1; the D gene is possibly TRBD1 (6 bases). The V end was cut by 7 bases, the J end by 5 bases, with 26 bases between. Germline CDR1 ENHRY, CDR2 SYGVKD. The CDR3 runs to 17 residues. As DNA, the CDR3 is TGTGCCATCACCCATGACTGGAGCCAGGGGAGGGGGACTGAAGCTTTCTTT. This encodes CAITHDWSQGRGTEAFF.

The chain recombines TRBV5-1 with TRBJ2-3, with 10 bases fitting TRBD2. Losses at the gene ends were 5 bases for V and 3 bases for J; bases not matched to a gene: 9. The CDR3 is 16 amino acids. Looked up from germline, CDR1 is SGHRS and CDR2 is YFSETQ. The DNA for the CDR3 is TGCGCCAGCAGACAAGGACTAGCGGCAGGGACAGATACGCAGTATTTT. Its protein product is CASRQGLAAGTDTQYF. The variable domain in full, with the rest retrieved from reference TRBV5-1 and TRBJ2-3, is KAGVTQTPRYLIKTRGQQVTLSCSPISGHRSVSWYQQTPGQGLQFLFEYFSETQRNKGNFPGRFSGRQFSNSRSEMNVSTLELGDSALYLCASRQGLAAGTDTQYFGPGTRLTVL.

This clonotype was counted between two and nine times. The V and J genes are TRBV5-4 and TRBJ1-2; tentative D call: TRBD1 (5 bases). Germline V gives CDR1 SGHNT, CDR2 YYREEE (reference sequence). The V end lost 3 bases, the J end lost 4 bases, and 13 bases lay between the germline ends. The CDR3 is 14 amino acids. In DNA, the CDR3 is TGTGCCAGCAGCTCCCCATCGACAGCCTATGGCTACACCTTC. This codes for CASSSPSTAYGYTF. The full variable domain, its missing parts supplied by reference TRBV5-4 and TRBJ1-2, is ETGVTQSPTHLIKTRGQQVTLRCSSQSGHNTVSWYQQALGQGPQFIFQYYREEENGRGNFPPRFSGLQFPNYSSELNVNALELDDSALYLCASSSPSTAYGYTFGSGTRLTVV.

This clonotype was observed many times. The chain is built from TRBV7-9 and TRBJ2-7, with 9 bases matching TRBD1. The CDR3 has 16 amino acids. CDR1 and CDR2 (germline): SEHNR, FQNEAQ (reference sequence). With 5 bases clipped from V and 2 bases from J, the junction kept 10 bases outside the gene matches. The CDR3, as DNA: TGTGCCAGCAGCCCGAACCCGGGACAGGGCACCTACGAGCAGTACTTC. Its protein is CASSPNPGQGTYEQYF.

Ten or more counts support this clonotype. This rearrangement joins TRBV13 to TRBJ2-7, with TRBD1 matching over 7 bases. The CDR3 covers 16 residues. Trimming at V came to 4 bases and at J to 2 bases, leaving 11 bases not matched to a gene. Germline CDR1 reads PRHDT; CDR2 reads FYEKMQ (reference sequence). Here the CDR3 reads CASSSNDRAGPYEQYF. CDR3 in DNA: TGTGCCAGCAGCTCGAACGACAGGGCAGGCCCCTACGAGCAGTACTTC.

V is TRBV27 and J is TRBJ2-6; a possible D gene is TRBD2 (5 bases). Germline-derived CDR1 and CDR2 are MNHEY and SMNVEV (reference sequence). V was clipped by 5 bases and J by 0 bases, with 17 bases between them. The CDR3 length is 18 residues. The CDR3 spells CASSRRTYSYSGANVLTF. The DNA of the CDR3 is TGTGCCAGCAGTAGACGGACTTATTCCTACTCTGGGGCCAACGTCCTGACTTTC.

The table lists this clonotype with many counts. This chain links TRBV18 with TRBJ2-7; TRBD2 matches at 9 bases. The V gene end was trimmed by 3 bases and the J gene end by 2 bases; junction bases not matched to a gene: 5. The CDR3 is made up of 15 amino acids. CDR1 is KGHSH and CDR2 is LQKENI in the germline V gene. The CDR3: CASSPLGGRAYEQYF. DNA of the CDR3: TGTGCCAGCTCACCCTTAGGCGGGAGGGCCTACGAGCAGTACTTC.

This clonotype appeared many times. V usage is TRBV13 and J usage is TRBJ2-2; 7 bases align to TRBD1. Trimming took 5 bases from V and 0 from J; bases not matched to a gene: 3. This CDR3 has 15 residues. Per the germline V gene, CDR1 is PRHDT and CDR2 is FYEKMQ (reference sequence). The chain's CDR3 is CASSATGTNTGELFF. CDR3 DNA: TGTGCCAGCAGCGCGACAGGGACGAACACCGGGGAGCTGTTTTTT.

This clonotype was observed at least ten times. This chain uses TRBV6-1 with TRBJ1-6; D might be TRBD1 (5 bases). The CDR3 is 15 residues long. The germline V gene has CDR1 MNHNS and CDR2 SASEGT. The germline V and J ends were trimmed by 7 bases and 7 bases, with 17 bases remaining between them. The CDR3: CASKPPGRQNSPLHF. The CDR3 DNA follows: TGTGCCAGCAAGCCCCCGGGACGGCAGAATTCACCCCTCCACTTT.

About this clonotype itself: Possible read error: a much larger clone is one base away. The chain has TRBV6-2 or TRBV6-3 and TRBJ2-3; 9 nucleotides match TRBD2. This CDR3 is 18 amino acids long. Germline values: CDR1 MNHEY, CDR2 SVGEGT. CDR3: CASSYDEREARSTDAQYF. CDR3 nucleotide sequence: TGTGCCAGCAGTTACGACGAGCGGGAGGCACGTAGCACAGATGCGCAGTATTTT.